Each of the 29 T cell receptor beta chains below was sequenced from the same sample in a study of blood T cell repertoires in COVID-19. The protocol was immunoSEQ multiplex PCR, while the TCRdb copy is restricted to in-frame clones and leaves out a portion. The sample holds about 520,000 clones, 80% to 90% seen once. What was sequenced was peripheral blood. The receptor set was obtained from a human donor in a cohort sampled during active COVID-19.

V gene TRBV18 combines with J gene TRBJ2-1; no definite D call. This CDR3 is built from 12 residues. V shed 2 bases and J shed 11 bases, with 10 bases lying between them. Germline V gene lookup returns CDR1 KGHSH and CDR2 LQKENI. For the CDR3, the DNA is TGTGCCAGCTCACCAGGGCTACTCCAGCAGTTCTTC. Translated, it gives CASSPGLLQQFF.

The J gene is TRBJ1-2, the V gene TRBV6-6; TRBD1 aligns across 7 bases. CDR1 MNHNY and CDR2 SVGAGI come from the germline V gene (reference sequence). V lost 5 bases and J lost 3; bases outside the gene matches: 9. The CDR3 length is 15 residues. The CDR3 region has the DNA TGTGCCAGCAGTCCCCGACAGGGACAAGACTATGGCTACACCTTC. Translated: CASSPRQGQDYGYTF.

The genes are TRBV24-1 and TRBJ2-7, with TRBD1 matching over 7 bases. Germline CDR1 reads KGHDR; CDR2 reads SFDVKD. This CDR3 region has 15 residues. V was pared by 4 bases and J by 2 bases, with 7 bases of the junction left unmatched. CDR3 sequence reads: CATSDGTVSAYEQYF. In DNA, the CDR3 is TGTGCCACCAGTGACGGGACAGTCTCAGCCTACGAGCAGTACTTC.

The sample holds one count of this clone. The gene calls are TRBV6-6 and TRBJ1-1, with TRBD1 matching over 8 bases. Germline CDR1 and CDR2: MNHNY and SVGAGI (reference sequence). Trimming at V came to 5 bases and at J to 0 bases, leaving 5 bases not matched to a gene. The CDR3 consists of 15 residues. DNA of the CDR3: TGTGCCAGCAGTCCGACAGGGGAGGTGAACACTGAAGCTTTCTTT. This sequence encodes CASSPTGEVNTEAFF.

This chain uses TRBV5-4 with TRBJ1-2, with 7 bases aligning to TRBD1. CDR1 and CDR2 from the germline V gene are SGHNT and YYREEE (reference sequence). The CDR3 extends over 16 amino acids. V shed 4 bases and J 2 bases; nucleotides not matched to a gene: 11. This CDR3 reads CASSGGRGSINYGYTF. The CDR3 region has the DNA TGTGCCAGCAGCGGAGGCAGGGGGTCCATCAACTATGGCTACACCTTC.

CDR3 protein: CSVEITGAGTGELFF. CDR3 nucleotides: TGCAGCGTCGAGATTACAGGGGCGGGTACCGGGGAGCTGTTTTTT. J is TRBJ2-2 and V is TRBV29-1; TRBD1 agrees at 7 bases. Trimming at V came to 6 bases and at J to 5 bases, leaving 12 bases not matched to a gene. The germline V gene has CDR1 SQVTM and CDR2 ANQGSEA. This CDR3 region has 15 residues.

The chain couples TRBV30 to TRBJ1-5, with 7 nucleotides matching TRBD1. The junction had 3 bases not matched to a gene; V was cut back by 0 bases and J by 4 bases. This CDR3 has 14 amino acids. CDR1 is GTSNPN, CDR2 SVGIG, per germline (reference sequence). The CDR3 protein is CAWSVRGWNQPQHF. CDR3 sequence (DNA): TGTGCCTGGAGTGTCAGGGGGTGGAATCAGCCCCAGCATTTT.

In nucleotides, the CDR3 is TGTGCCAGCAGCTTAACGGCGGGAGGATACAATGAGCAGTTCTTC. Protein sequence: CASSLTAGGYNEQFF. The gene calls are TRBV7-3 and TRBJ2-1; 8 bases align to TRBD2. Germline CDR1 reads SGHTA; CDR2 reads FQGTGA. The length of the CDR3 is 15 residues. V lost 0 bases, J lost 4 bases, and 2 bases stayed unmatched. Together with reference TRBV7-3 and TRBJ2-1, the CDR3 gives the full variable domain: GAGVSQTPSNKVTEKGKYVELRCDPISGHTALYWYRQSLGQGPEFLIYFQGTGAADDSGLPNDRFFAVRPEGSVSTLKIQRTERGDSAVYLCASSLTAGGYNEQFFGPGTRLTVL.

This clone was detected once. The chain is built from TRBV7-9 and TRBJ1-6, with D perhaps TRBD1 (6 bases). Germline lookup yields CDR1 SEHNR and CDR2 FQNEAQ (reference sequence). V was pared by 6 bases and J by 7 bases, with 10 bases between. This CDR3 has 13 residues. CDR3 amino acids: CASRQQGNSPLHF. The CDR3 DNA sequence: TGTGCCAGCAGACAGCAGGGGAATTCACCCCTCCACTTT.

V is TRBV5-5 and J is TRBJ2-1; 7 bases agree with TRBD1. Looked up from germline, CDR1 is SGHKS and CDR2 is YYEKEE (reference sequence). The CDR3 runs to 15 residues. J was trimmed by 1 base and V by 1 base; bases with no gene match: 2. The CDR3 loop is CASSLTGDSYNEQFF. CDR3 in DNA: TGTGCCAGCAGCTTGACAGGGGATTCCTACAATGAGCAGTTCTTC.

A word on this clone: Additional DNA sequences in this sample encode the identical CDR3. The genes are TRBV7-2 and TRBJ2-7; perhaps TRBD2 as D (5 bases). Trimming took off 0 bases at V and 7 bases at J, with 7 bases between the two ends. The germline V gene encodes CDR1 SGHTA and CDR2 FQGNSA. This CDR3 comprises 12 residues. The CDR3 bases are TGTGCCAGCAGCTTAGCACCGGGGGAGCAGTACTTC. This gives the protein CASSLAPGEQYF.

The V and J genes are TRBV7-8 and TRBJ2-2; D not resolved. V lost 6 bases and J lost 6, with 14 bases in between. The germline V gene encodes CDR1 SGHVS and CDR2 FQNEAQ. This CDR3 spans 14 amino acids. The CDR3 sequence is CASSRAENAGELFF. As DNA, the CDR3 is TGTGCCAGCAGTAGAGCTGAAAACGCCGGGGAGCTGTTTTTT.

In the case of this clone: Just one base apart from a much larger clone, this may be a read error. Other DNA sequences from this sample encode an identical CDR3 as well. V is TRBV12-3 or TRBV12-4 and J is TRBJ1-2, with D possibly matching TRBD1 (6 bases). The CDR3 has 13 residues. V was clipped by 6 bases and J by 2 bases, with 10 bases between them. CDR3 amino acids: CASSPGQNYGYTF. The CDR3 nucleotides are TGTGCCAGCAGCCCCGGACAGAACTATGGCTACACCTTC.

This clone occurred a few times. The chain joins TRBV28 to TRBJ1-5; 7 bases are a match to TRBD1. The CDR3 contains 15 residues. J lost 7 bases, V lost 4 bases, and 10 bases had no gene match. Germline lookup yields CDR1 MDHEN and CDR2 SYDVKM. As DNA, the CDR3 is TGTGCCAGCAGTTACCAGACAGGGACAAACCAGCCCCAGCATTTT. Translating gives CASSYQTGTNQPQHF.

The V gene is TRBV7-3, the J gene TRBJ1-2; 7 bases align to TRBD1. This CDR3 spans 14 amino acids. The V segment lost 4 bases and the J segment 2 bases; nucleotides outside the gene matches: 4. CDR1 is SGHTA, CDR2 FQGTGA, per germline. CDR3 region: CASSSQGGNYGYTF. The DNA for the CDR3 is TGTGCCAGCAGCTCTCAAGGGGGCAACTATGGCTACACCTTC.

This chain joins TRBV18 and TRBJ1-4; D is ambiguous. Germline values: CDR1 KGHSH, CDR2 LQKENI. CDR3 length: 17 amino acids. Between the trimmed V and J ends, which lost 4 bases and 4 bases, there was a span of 19 bases. Here the CDR3 DNA reads TGTGCCAGCTCACAAGAATCGCCTAATATCGGTAATGAAAAACTGTTTTTT. This encodes CASSQESPNIGNEKLFF.

This clone was observed at least ten times. The gene calls are TRBV14 and TRBJ1-1; 7 nucleotides line up with TRBD1. This CDR3 spans 18 amino acids. Germline V lookup: CDR1 SGHDN, CDR2 FVKESK. Trimming cost V 4 bases and J 0 bases; bases outside gene matches: 14. CDR3 amino acids: CASSRLRGWDSLNTEAFF. In nucleotides, the CDR3 is TGTGCCAGCAGCCGATTACGGGGATGGGACAGCTTGAACACTGAAGCTTTCTTT.

This chain links TRBV4-1 with TRBJ1-5; perhaps TRBD1 as D (6 bases). Trimming shortened V by 1 base and J by 0 bases, and 13 bases separated the two germline ends. This CDR3 is built from 17 residues. CDR1 is MGHRA, CDR2 YSYEKL, per germline. The CDR3 coding sequence is TGCGCCAGCAGCCAAGGGAGGGGGGACTATAGCAATCAGCCCCAGCATTTT. This sequence encodes CASSQGRGDYSNQPQHF.

This clone turned up a few times. This sequence joins TRBV10-3 and TRBJ1-5; D remains ambiguous. Germline CDR1 ENHRY, CDR2 SYGVKD. CDR3 length: 12 amino acids. The V end was cut by 3 bases, the J end by 4 bases, with 4 bases between. CDR3 in DNA: TGTGCCATCAGTGACTCGAATCAGCCCCAGCATTTT. Its translation is CAISDSNQPQHF.

The chain employs TRBV27 and TRBJ2-5, with D unclear. The CDR3 length is 13 residues. Trimming left V 5 bases short and J 4 bases short, with 11 bases between. Germline CDR1 reads MNHEY; CDR2 reads SMNVEV (reference sequence). The CDR3 region has the DNA TGTGCCAGCAGTACCCTAGAACTAGAGACCCAGTACTTC. Translation: CASSTLELETQYF.

J is TRBJ1-2 and V is TRBV27, with D tentatively TRBD1 (6 bases). V lost 0 bases, J lost 3 bases, and 11 bases lay in between. This CDR3 comprises 15 residues. Germline CDR1 reads MNHEY; CDR2 reads SMNVEV (reference sequence). DNA of the CDR3: TGTGCCAGCAGTTTATCAGGGGGATACGACTATGGCTACACCTTC. Protein sequence: CASSLSGGYDYGYTF.

V usage is TRBV7-3 and J usage is TRBJ2-1; a possible D gene is TRBD2 (6 bases). This CDR3 comprises 15 residues. With 1 base removed from V and 3 bases from J, the gap between germline ends came to 10 bases. Germline V gives CDR1 SGHTA, CDR2 FQGTGA. CDR3 in DNA: TGTGCCAGCAGCTTAATGGAGGGTATCTACAATGAGCAGTTCTTC. Translating gives CASSLMEGIYNEQFF. Using reference TRBV7-3 and TRBJ2-1 for the parts outside the CDR3, the full variable domain is GAGVSQTPSNKVTEKGKYVELRCDPISGHTALYWYRQSLGQGPEFLIYFQGTGAADDSGLPNDRFFAVRPEGSVSTLKIQRTERGDSAVYLCASSLMEGIYNEQFFGPGTRLTVL.

The chain uses TRBV29-1 and TRBJ1-4; perhaps TRBD1 as D (5 bases). V was pared by 6 bases and J by 8 bases, with 16 bases between. Germline-derived CDR1 and CDR2 are SQVTM and ANQGSEA. This CDR3 has 13 amino acids. In nucleotides, the CDR3 is TGCAGCGTGTTGACAGACCCGGAGGAAAAACTGTTTTTT. Protein product: CSVLTDPEEKLFF.

V gene TRBV28 combines with J gene TRBJ2-1; no clear D gene. V was pared by 4 bases and J by 5 bases, with 15 bases between. CDR1 and CDR2 from the germline V gene are MDHEN and SYDVKM. The CDR3 has 15 amino acids. The CDR3 sequence is CASSSYNEANNEQFF. CDR3 nucleotides: TGTGCCAGCAGTTCTTATAATGAAGCCAACAATGAGCAGTTCTTC.

The chain carries TRBV9 and TRBJ1-1; D remains unclear. Germline CDR1 SGDLS, CDR2 YYNGEE. This CDR3 spans 14 amino acids. With 1 base removed from V and 4 bases from J, the gap between germline ends came to 11 bases. The CDR3 DNA is TGTGCCAGCAGCGTATCTGGAAGAGGCACTGAAGCTTTCTTT. Its protein is CASSVSGRGTEAFF.

V is TRBV10-1 and J is TRBJ2-7, with 9 bases lining up with TRBD1. From germline, CDR1 is WNHNN and CDR2 SYGVQD (reference sequence). V gave up 7 bases and J gave up 4 bases; unmatched junction bases: 11. CDR3 length: 15 amino acids. CDR3 in DNA: TGCGCCAGCACGAAGGGTACAGGGGGCAAATACGAGCAGTACTTC. This encodes CASTKGTGGKYEQYF.

The chain uses TRBV7-2 and TRBJ2-3; 8 bases fit TRBD1. V shed 5 bases, J shed 6 bases, and the junction held 10 bases outside the gene matches. Germline values: CDR1 SGHTA, CDR2 FQGNSA. This CDR3 is 15 amino acids long. CDR3 loop: CASSPPGGQGDTQYF. The DNA of the CDR3 is TGTGCCAGCAGCCCACCCGGTGGACAGGGTGATACGCAGTATTTT.

V and J are TRBV4-2 and TRBJ1-6, with 9 bases matching TRBD1. Germline values: CDR1 LGHNA, CDR2 YNFKEQ. V gave up 5 bases and J gave up 5 bases; unmatched junction bases: 7. There are 16 residues in the CDR3. CDR3 nucleotide sequence: TGTGCCAGCAGCATTAGGACAGGGGTCGATAATTCACCCCTCCACTTT. Its protein product is CASSIRTGVDNSPLHF.

This sequence joins TRBV2 and TRBJ2-3; 9 bases fit TRBD1. V lost 8 bases, J lost 14 bases, and 11 bases stayed unmatched. The germline V gene encodes CDR1 SNHLY and CDR2 FYNNEI. CDR3 length: 12 amino acids. The CDR3: CASSWDRDSLYF. The CDR3 nucleotides are TGTGCCAGCTCCTGGGACAGGGATTCGCTGTATTTT.